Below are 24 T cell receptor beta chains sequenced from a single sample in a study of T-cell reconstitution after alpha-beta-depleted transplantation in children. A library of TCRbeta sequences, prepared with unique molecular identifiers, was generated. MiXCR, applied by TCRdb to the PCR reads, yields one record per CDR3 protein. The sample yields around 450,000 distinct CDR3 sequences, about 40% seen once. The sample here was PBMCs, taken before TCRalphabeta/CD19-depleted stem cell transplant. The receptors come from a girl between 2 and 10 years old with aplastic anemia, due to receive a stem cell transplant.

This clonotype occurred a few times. This CDR3 is CASSPWDRETAPLHF. CDR3 bases: TGTGCCAGCAGTCCCTGGGACAGGGAAACGGCACCCCTCCACTTT. The chain combines TRBV6-1 with TRBJ1-6; 9 positions agree with TRBD1. This CDR3 region has 15 residues. Germline CDR1 is MNHNS and CDR2 is SASEGT. The junction had 10 bases not matched to a gene; V was cut back by 5 bases and J by 11 bases.

The CDR3 reads CASRPSGRSWEQFF. In DNA, the CDR3 is TGTGCCAGCAGACCTAGCGGGAGGTCTTGGGAGCAGTTCTTC. This sequence joins TRBV6-1 and TRBJ2-1; 11 positions agree with TRBD2. The CDR3 runs to 14 residues. Trimming removed 6 bases from V and 10 bases from J; junction bases left unmatched: 8. CDR1 and CDR2 from the germline V gene are MNHNS and SASEGT.

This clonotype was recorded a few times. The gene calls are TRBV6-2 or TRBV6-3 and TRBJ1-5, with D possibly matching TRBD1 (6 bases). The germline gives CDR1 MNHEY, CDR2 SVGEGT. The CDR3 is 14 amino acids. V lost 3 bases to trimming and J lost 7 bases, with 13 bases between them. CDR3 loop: CASSYTGGRQPQHF. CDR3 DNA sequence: TGTGCCAGCAGTTATACGGGGGGCAGGCAGCCCCAGCATTTT.

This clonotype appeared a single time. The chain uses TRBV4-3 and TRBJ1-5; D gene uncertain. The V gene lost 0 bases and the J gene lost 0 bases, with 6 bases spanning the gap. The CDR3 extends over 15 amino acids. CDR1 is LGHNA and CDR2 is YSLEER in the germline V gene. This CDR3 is CASSQDYTSNQPQHF. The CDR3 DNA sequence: TGCGCCAGCAGCCAAGATTATACTAGCAATCAGCCCCAGCATTTT.

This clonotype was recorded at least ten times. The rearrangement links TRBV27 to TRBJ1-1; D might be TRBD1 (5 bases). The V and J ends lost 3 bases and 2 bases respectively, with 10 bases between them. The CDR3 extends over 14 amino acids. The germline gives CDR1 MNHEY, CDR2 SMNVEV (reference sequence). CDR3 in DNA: TGTGCCAGCAGTTTTCAGGGCCCCAACACTGAAGCTTTCTTT. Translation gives CASSFQGPNTEAFF.

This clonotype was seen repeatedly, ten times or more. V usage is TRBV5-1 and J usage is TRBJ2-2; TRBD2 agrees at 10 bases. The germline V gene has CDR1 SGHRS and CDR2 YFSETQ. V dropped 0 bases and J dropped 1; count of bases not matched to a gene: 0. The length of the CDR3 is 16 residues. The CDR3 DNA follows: TGCGCCAGCAGCTTGGGACTAGCGGGGAACACCGGGGAGCTGTTTTTT. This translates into CASSLGLAGNTGELFF. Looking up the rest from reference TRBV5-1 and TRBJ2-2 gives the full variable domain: KAGVTQTPRYLIKTRGQQVTLSCSPISGHRSVSWYQQTPGQGLQFLFEYFSETQRNKGNFPGRFSGRQFSNSRSEMNVSTLELGDSALYLCASSLGLAGNTGELFFGEGSRLTVL.

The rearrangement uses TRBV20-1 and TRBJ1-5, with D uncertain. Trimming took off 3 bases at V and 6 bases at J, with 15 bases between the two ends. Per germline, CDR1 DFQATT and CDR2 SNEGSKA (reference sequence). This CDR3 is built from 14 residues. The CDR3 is CSARDGRGGQPQHF. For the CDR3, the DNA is TGCAGTGCTAGGGACGGCAGAGGCGGTCAGCCCCAGCATTTT.

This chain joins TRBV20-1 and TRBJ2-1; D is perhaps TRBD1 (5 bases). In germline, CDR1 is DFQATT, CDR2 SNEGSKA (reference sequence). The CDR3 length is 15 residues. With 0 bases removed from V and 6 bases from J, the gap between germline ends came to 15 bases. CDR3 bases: TGCAGTGCTAGAGATAGGGCCAGGGTGGCCAATGAGCAGTTCTTC. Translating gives CSARDRARVANEQFF.

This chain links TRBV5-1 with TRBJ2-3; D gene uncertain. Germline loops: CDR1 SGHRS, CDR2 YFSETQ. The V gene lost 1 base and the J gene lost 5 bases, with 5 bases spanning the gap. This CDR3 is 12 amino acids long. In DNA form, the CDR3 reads TGCGCCAGCAGCTTGAACGGAGATACGCAGTATTTT. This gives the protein CASSLNGDTQYF.

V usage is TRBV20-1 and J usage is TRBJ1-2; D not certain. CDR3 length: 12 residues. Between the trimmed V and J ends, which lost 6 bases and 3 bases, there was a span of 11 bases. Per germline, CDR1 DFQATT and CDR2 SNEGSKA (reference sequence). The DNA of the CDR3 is TGCAGTGCCCCCACGAGGGACTATGGCTACACCTTC. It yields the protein CSAPTRDYGYTF.

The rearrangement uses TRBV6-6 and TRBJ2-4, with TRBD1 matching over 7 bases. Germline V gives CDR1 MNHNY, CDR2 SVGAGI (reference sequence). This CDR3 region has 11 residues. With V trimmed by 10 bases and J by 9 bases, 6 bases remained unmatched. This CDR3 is CATFRTGIQYF. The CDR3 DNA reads TGTGCCACCTTCAGGACAGGCATTCAGTACTTC.

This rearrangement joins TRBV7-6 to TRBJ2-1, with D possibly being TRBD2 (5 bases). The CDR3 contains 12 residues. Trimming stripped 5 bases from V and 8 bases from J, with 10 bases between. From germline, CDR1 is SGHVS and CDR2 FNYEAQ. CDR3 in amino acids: CASSPGFDEQFF. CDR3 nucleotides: TGTGCCAGCAGCCCGGGGTTTGATGAGCAGTTCTTC.

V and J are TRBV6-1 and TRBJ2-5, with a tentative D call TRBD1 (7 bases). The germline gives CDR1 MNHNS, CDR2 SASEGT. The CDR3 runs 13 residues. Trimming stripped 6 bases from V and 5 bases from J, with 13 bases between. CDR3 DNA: TGTGCCAGCAGCCGCAGGGGGGATGAGACCCAGTACTTC. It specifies CASSRRGDETQYF.

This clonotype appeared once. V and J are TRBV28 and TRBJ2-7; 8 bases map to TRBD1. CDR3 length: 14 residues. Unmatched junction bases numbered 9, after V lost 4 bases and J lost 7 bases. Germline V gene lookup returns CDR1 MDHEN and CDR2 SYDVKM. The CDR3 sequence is CASSYSDTGGEQYF. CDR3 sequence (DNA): TGTGCCAGCAGTTACTCTGACACAGGGGGGGAGCAGTACTTC.

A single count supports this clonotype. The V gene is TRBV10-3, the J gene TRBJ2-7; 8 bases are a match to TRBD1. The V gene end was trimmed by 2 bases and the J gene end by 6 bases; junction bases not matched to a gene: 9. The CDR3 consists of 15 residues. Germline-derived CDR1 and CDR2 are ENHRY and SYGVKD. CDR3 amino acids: CAISEPQGVPGEQYF. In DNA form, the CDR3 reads TGTGCCATCAGTGAGCCACAGGGGGTCCCGGGCGAGCAGTACTTC.

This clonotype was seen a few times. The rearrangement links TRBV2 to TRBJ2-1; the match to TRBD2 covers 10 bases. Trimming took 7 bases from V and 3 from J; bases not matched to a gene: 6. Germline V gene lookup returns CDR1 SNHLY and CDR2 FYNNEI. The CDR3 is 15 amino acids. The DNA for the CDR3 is TGTGCCAGCATCCTAGCGGGAGTTGGCTACAATGAGCAGTTCTTC. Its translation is CASILAGVGYNEQFF.

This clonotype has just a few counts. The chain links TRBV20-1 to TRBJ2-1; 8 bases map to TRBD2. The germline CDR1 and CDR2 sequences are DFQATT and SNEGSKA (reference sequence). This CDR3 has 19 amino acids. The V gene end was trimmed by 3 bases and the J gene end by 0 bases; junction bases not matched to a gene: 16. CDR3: CSASILYLDGRASYNEQFF. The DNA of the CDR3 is TGCAGTGCTAGCATCCTTTATTTGGACGGGAGGGCCTCCTACAATGAGCAGTTCTTC.

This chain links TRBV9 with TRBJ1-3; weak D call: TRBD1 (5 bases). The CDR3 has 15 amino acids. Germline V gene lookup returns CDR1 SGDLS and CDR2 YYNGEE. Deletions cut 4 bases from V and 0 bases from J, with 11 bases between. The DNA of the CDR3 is TGTGCCAGCAGCCCCCTCCAGGGCTCTGGAAACACCATATATTTT. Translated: CASSPLQGSGNTIYF.

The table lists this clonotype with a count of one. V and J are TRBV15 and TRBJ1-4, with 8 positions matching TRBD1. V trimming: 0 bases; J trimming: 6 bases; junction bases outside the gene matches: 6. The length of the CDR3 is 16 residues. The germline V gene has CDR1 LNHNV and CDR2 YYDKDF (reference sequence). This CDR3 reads CATSRDLEDRDEKLFF. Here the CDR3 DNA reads TGTGCCACCAGCAGAGATTTAGAGGACAGGGATGAAAAACTGTTTTTT.

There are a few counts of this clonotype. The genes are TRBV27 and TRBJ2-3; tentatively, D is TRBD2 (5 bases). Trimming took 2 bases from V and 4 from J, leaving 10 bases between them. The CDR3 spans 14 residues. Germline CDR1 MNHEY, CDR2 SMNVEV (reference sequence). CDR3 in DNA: TGTGCCAGCAGTTTACTAGCCCGCCCAGATACGCAGTATTTT. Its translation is CASSLLARPDTQYF.

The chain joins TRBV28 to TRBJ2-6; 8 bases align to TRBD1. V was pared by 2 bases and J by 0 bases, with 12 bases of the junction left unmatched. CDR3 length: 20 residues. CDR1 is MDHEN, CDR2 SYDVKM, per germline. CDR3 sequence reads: CASSLRWAGQVFSGANVLTF. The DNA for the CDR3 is TGTGCCAGCAGTTTACGGTGGGCGGGACAGGTCTTCTCTGGGGCCAACGTCCTGACTTTC.

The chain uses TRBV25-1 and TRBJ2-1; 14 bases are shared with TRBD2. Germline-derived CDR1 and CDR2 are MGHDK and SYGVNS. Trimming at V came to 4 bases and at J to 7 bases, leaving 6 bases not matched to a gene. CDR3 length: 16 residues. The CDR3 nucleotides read TGTGCCAGCAGTGGACAGACTAGCGGGAGGGGTAATGAGCAGTTCTTC. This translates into CASSGQTSGRGNEQFF.

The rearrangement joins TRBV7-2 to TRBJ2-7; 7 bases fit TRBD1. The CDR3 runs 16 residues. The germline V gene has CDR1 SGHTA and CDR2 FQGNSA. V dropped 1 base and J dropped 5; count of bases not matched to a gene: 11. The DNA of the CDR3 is TGTGCCAGCAGCTTAGTGAGAGACAGGGAGAACGACGAGCAGTACTTC. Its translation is CASSLVRDRENDEQYF.

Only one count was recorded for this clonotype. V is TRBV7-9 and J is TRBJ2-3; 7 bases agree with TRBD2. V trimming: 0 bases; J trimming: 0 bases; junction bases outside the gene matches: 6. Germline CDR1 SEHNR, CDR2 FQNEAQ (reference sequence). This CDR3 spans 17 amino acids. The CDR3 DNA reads TGTGCCAGCAGCTTAGCGCTTTCGCGGGAGAGCACAGATACGCAGTATTTT. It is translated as CASSLALSRESTDTQYF. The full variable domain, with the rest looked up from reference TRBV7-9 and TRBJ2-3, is DTGVSQNPRHKITKRGQNVTFRCDPISEHNRLYWYRQTLGQGPEFLTYFQNEAQLEKSRLLSDRFSAERPKGSFSTLEIQRTEQGDSAMYLCASSLALSRESTDTQYFGPGTRLTVL.